These T cell receptor beta chains were read from a single sample in a study of OX40 agonist ivuxolimab in advanced cancers. Assay: immunoSEQ multiplex PCR; the TCRdb copy retains only in-frame clones and omits some. The table shows roughly 89,000 clones, with approximately 86% occurring only once. Here the sequenced sample was CD4+ or CD8+ T cells sorted from blood, taken in a trial of the OX40 agonist ivuxolimab. The receptors were sampled from an adult with an advanced solid tumor such as melanoma, head and neck, liver or kidney cancer. Both conserved end residues are part of each CDR3. Each record gives: J gene, V gene, clone size, D gene, CDR3 protein, CDR3 DNA. The D gene is left open where the match is weak. Clone size appears in some rows only: once, few, many, or a class for an expanded clone.

TRBJ1-1 TRBV6-5 NA TRBD1 CASSLGQGYRTEAFF TGTGCCAGCAGTCTAGGACAGGGGTATCGCACTGAAGCTTTCTTT
TRBJ1-5 TRBV2 NA NA CASSEWSNQPQHF TGTGCCAGCAGTGAATGGAGCAATCAGCCCCAGCATTTT
TRBJ1-6 TRBV11-2 few NA CASSFEQFIPLHF TGTGCCAGCAGCTTCGAACAATTTATCCCCCTCCACTTT
TRBJ2-7 TRBV4-2 NA NA CASSPQYTAGASYEQYF TGTGCCAGCAGCCCGCAATACACGGCGGGGGCCTCCTACGAGCAGTACTTC
TRBJ2-3 TRBV19 NA NA CASSIGTFADTQYF TGTGCCAGTAGTATCGGGACATTCGCAGATACGCAGTATTTT
TRBJ1-1 TRBV5-6 NA NA CASSVDRRPNTEAFF TGTGCCAGCAGCGTAGACAGGAGGCCGAACACTGAAGCTTTCTTT
TRBJ2-3 TRBV6-5 once NA CASSSVGGVTDTQYF TGTGCCAGCAGTTCGGTCGGCGGGGTAACAGATACGCAGTATTTT
TRBJ1-5 TRBV7-6 NA NA CASSLAGGSNQPQHF TGTGCCAGCAGCTTAGCGGGGGGGAGCAATCAGCCCCAGCATTTT
TRBJ2-7 TRBV7-2 once NA CASSLRYEAYEQYF TGTGCCAGCAGCTTAAGGTATGAGGCCTACGAGCAGTACTTC
TRBJ1-5 TRBV6-6 NA NA CASSYSDLNQPQHF TGTGCCAGCAGTTACTCGGATCTTAATCAGCCCCAGCATTTT
TRBJ1-2 TRBV7-9 NA NA CASSLAGSLIAGYTF TGTGCCAGCAGCTTAGCAGGAAGCCTTATAGCTGGCTACACCTTC
TRBJ2-3 TRBV19 NA NA CASTGGHATDTQYF TGTGCCAGTACCGGAGGACATGCCACAGATACGCAGTATTTT
TRBJ1-1 TRBV4-1 few NA CASSGPNTEAFF TGCGCCAGCAGTGGGCCCAACACTGAAGCTTTCTTT
TRBJ1-2 TRBV5-6 NA NA CASSTQGNGGYTF TGTGCCAGCAGTACACAGGGTAATGGTGGCTACACCTTC
TRBJ2-2 TRBV11-3 NA NA CASSRQGAVGELFF TGTGCCAGCAGCCGCCAGGGTGCGGTGGGGGAGCTGTTTTTT
TRBJ1-1 TRBV7-9 NA TRBD1 CASSPGPGGSTEAFF TGTGCCAGCAGCCCCGGGCCAGGGGGCTCTACTGAAGCTTTCTTT
TRBJ2-1 TRBV30 NA NA CAWSGGDEQFF TGTGCCTGGAGTGGAGGGGATGAGCAGTTCTTC
TRBJ2-1 TRBV27 NA NA CASSSVQGRKNEQFF TGTGCCAGCAGTTCGGTACAGGGGAGGAAGAATGAGCAGTTCTTC
TRBJ2-5 TRBV6-1 NA NA CAIMRRETQYF TGTGCCATCATGAGAAGGGAGACCCAGTACTTC
TRBJ2-5 TRBV9 NA TRBD2 CASSGPRAGGPETQYF TGTGCCAGCAGCGGCCCTCGAGCGGGGGGGCCAGAGACCCAGTACTTC
TRBJ1-4 TRBV4-2 NA TRBD1 CASSPTGGGEKLFF TGTGCCAGCAGCCCAACAGGGGGTGGGGAAAAACTGTTTTTT
TRBJ1-2 TRBV5-5 NA NA CASSTSPVDTPFKFGYTF TGTGCCAGCAGCACTTCTCCCGTGGACACTCCCTTTAAGTTCGGCTACACCTTC
TRBJ2-7 TRBV6-1 NA NA CASSDDSFVRLPSYEQYF TGTGCCAGCAGTGATGATAGTTTTGTGAGGCTCCCTTCCTACGAGCAGTACTTC
TRBJ1-1 TRBV6-5 NA NA CASRLTGPGGIEAFF TGTGCCAGCAGGCTGACAGGTCCCGGGGGTATTGAAGCTTTCTTT
TRBJ2-6 TRBV6-5 NA NA CASSLGGTGANVLTF TGTGCCAGCAGTTTAGGAGGGACCGGGGCCAACGTCCTGACTTTC
TRBJ1-3 TRBV18 NA TRBD1 CASSAATGAGNTIYF TGTGCCAGCTCGGCCGCAACAGGGGCTGGAAACACCATATATTTT
TRBJ2-7 TRBV5-1 once NA CASSEGRAPTQYF TGCGCCAGCAGCGAGGGTAGGGCCCCTACCCAGTACTTC